This T cell receptor (beta chain) emerged from a study of blood T cell repertoires in COVID-19. Background on the study: Both acute and convalescent COVID-19 samples were obtained from the United States, Italy and Spain. In each case, the material was cDNA or gDNA derived from T cells, B-cell-depleted T cells, or PBMCs.

The Seattle site enrolled patients during active infection and followed them longitudinally. The germline CDR1 and CDR2 sequences are LGHNA and YNFKEQ. V dropped 3 bases and J dropped 7; count of bases not matched to a gene: 11. The CDR3 consists of 16 residues. Per the original data handling: Amplification of reference gene primers provided the estimated nucleated cell counts. Profiling relied on immunoSEQ multiplex PCR, and the TCRdb table lists in-frame clones only, not all of them. Clone size and the V and J calls come from that table; the DNA yielded D and trimming. Found here are 150,000 or so clones, approximately 93% of them singletons; the top ten hold less than 2%.

This clonotype was obtained from a woman aged 55-69 years with COVID-19, enrolled during active disease. The sample consisted of peripheral blood. The V and J genes are TRBV4-2 and TRBJ1-4, with TRBD1 identical over 7 bases. This chain's CDR3 is CASSQATGEKAEKLFF. The CDR3 DNA follows: TGTGCCAGCAGCCAGGCCACAGGGGAAAAGGCTGAAAAACTGTTTTTT.